A single sample is the source of the 20 T cell receptor beta chains below, sequenced in a study of Ad26.COV2.S vaccination and SARS-CoV-2 variants (dated by TCRdb to about 2021). Read against the paper, the sample's treatment or condition label means: approximately 18 received Ad26.COV2.S at low or high dose, single or two shots; roughly 5 received placebo; per-sample allocation not given. For vaccine and placebo recipients, repertoires were sequenced using samples collected on day 63 after the first injection. The protocol used for the library was the immunoSEQ multiplex PCR assay. TCRdb provides this immuneACCESS table in a form limited to in-frame rearrangements. Some clones are lacking; in checked studies, under half of them reflect an unresolved V gene, and why the rest are absent is not known. Here the sample has about 220,000 clones; roughly 90% occur a single time. The ten largest clones represent over 8.5% of the sample.

The starting material was peripheral blood, obtained in a trial of Ad26.COV2.S vaccine versus placebo. The receptors originated from a person aged 18-65 years who received the Ad26.COV2.S COVID-19 vaccine or a placebo.

This chain uses TRBV5-1 with TRBJ1-2; D is unclear. CDR1 and CDR2 (germline): SGHRS, YFSETQ. This CDR3 is 13 amino acids long. V shed 0 bases and J shed 8 bases, with 11 bases lying between them. CDR3 protein: CASSLGTAGGYTF. The CDR3, as DNA: TGCGCCAGCAGCTTGGGGACCGCCGGAGGCTACACCTTC.

The chain has TRBV30 and TRBJ1-4; 9 bases match TRBD1. The V gene end was trimmed by 3 bases and the J gene end by 8 bases; junction bases not matched to a gene: 10. This CDR3 is built from 15 residues. From germline, CDR1 is GTSNPN and CDR2 SVGIG (reference sequence). Here the CDR3 reads CAWSGKGTGQEKLFF. The DNA for the CDR3 is TGTGCCTGGAGCGGTAAAGGGACAGGGCAAGAAAAACTGTTTTTT.

The rearrangement joins TRBV7-3 to TRBJ2-3; 7 bases map to TRBD2. Germline trimming cut 8 bases from V and 2 bases from J; bases unmatched to any gene: 4. The CDR3 has 13 amino acids. CDR1 is SGHTA and CDR2 is FQGTGA in the germline V gene. The CDR3 region is CASGSGTTDTQYF. The CDR3 DNA follows: TGTGCCAGCGGGAGCGGGACCACAGATACGCAGTATTTT.

This sequence joins TRBV7-2 and TRBJ2-3; TRBD1 is a possible D gene (6 bases). The germline V gene encodes CDR1 SGHTA and CDR2 FQGNSA. Trimming pared 4 bases from V and 2 bases from J, leaving 10 bases between. This CDR3 spans 14 amino acids. CDR3 amino acids: CASSSTGFTDTQYF. The DNA of the CDR3 is TGTGCCAGCAGCTCGACAGGATTCACAGATACGCAGTATTTT. The full variable domain, its missing parts supplied by reference TRBV7-2 and TRBJ2-3, is GAGVSQSPSNKVTEKGKDVELRCDPISGHTALYWYRQSLGQGLEFLIYFQGNSAPDKSGLPSDRFSAERTGGSVSTLTIQRTQQEDSAVYLCASSSTGFTDTQYFGPGTRLTVL.

This clone occurred a few times. This chain links TRBV11-2 with TRBJ2-7, with D perhaps matching TRBD1 (5 bases). CDR1 and CDR2 (germline): SGHAT, FQNNGV. V shed 5 bases and J shed 2 bases, with 10 bases lying between them. The CDR3 has 13 amino acids. The CDR3 sequence: CASSHNRPYEQYF. The CDR3 DNA is TGTGCCAGCAGCCACAACAGGCCCTACGAGCAGTACTTC. The entire variable domain, with the rest obtained from reference TRBV11-2 and TRBJ2-7, is as follows: EAGVAQSPRYKIIEKRQSVAFWCNPISGHATLYWYQQILGQGPKLLIQFQNNGVVDDSQLPKDRFSAERLKGVDSTLKIQPAKLEDSAVYLCASSHNRPYEQYFGPGTRLTVT.

The CDR3 region is CASSLRTIGDTQYF. CDR3 DNA: TGTGCCAGCAGCTTACGGACTATAGGGGATACGCAGTATTTT. The chain combines TRBV7-3 with TRBJ2-3, with D maybe TRBD2 (6 bases). The ends were cut back, 2 bases at V and 6 bases at J, with 12 bases in the middle. The length of the CDR3 is 14 residues. The germline gives CDR1 SGHTA, CDR2 FQGTGA.

The rearrangement links TRBV5-8 to TRBJ1-1, with no clear D. There are 13 residues in the CDR3. V dropped 0 bases and J dropped 2 bases, with 5 bases sitting between them. CDR1 and CDR2 from the germline V gene are SGHTS and YDEGEE. Here the CDR3 DNA reads TGTGCCAGCAGCTTGGGGTATAACACTGAAGCTTTCTTT. Its translation is CASSLGYNTEAFF. Filled out from reference TRBV5-8 and TRBJ1-1, the complete variable domain reads EAGVTQSPTHLIKTRGQQATLRCSPISGHTSVYWYQQALGLGLQFLLWYDEGEERNRGNFPPRFSGRQFPNYSSELNVNALELEDSALYLCASSLGYNTEAFFGQGTRLTVV.

The chain links TRBV6-5 to TRBJ2-3; tentative D call: TRBD1 (5 bases). The CDR3 runs 16 residues. Germline-derived CDR1 and CDR2 are MNHEY and SVGAGI. Trimming left V 3 bases short and J 1 base short, with 14 bases between. CDR3 nucleotide sequence: TGTGCCAGCAGTTATCTGTTAGGGGCGGGCACAGATACGCAGTATTTT. It is translated as CASSYLLGAGTDTQYF.

The chain recombines TRBV9 with TRBJ2-7; 11 bases align to TRBD1. From germline, CDR1 is SGDLS and CDR2 YYNGEE. Trimming cost V 4 bases and J 4 bases; bases outside gene matches: 7. The CDR3 runs to 15 residues. The CDR3 DNA reads as TGTGCCAGCAGCTCTGGACAGGGGGCTCTGTACGAGCAGTACTTC. Translating gives CASSSGQGALYEQYF.

This clone was detected once. DNA for the CDR3: TGTGCCAGCAGCTTAGAAGGCGGGAGGTACCAAGAGACCCAGTACTTC. Translated: CASSLEGGRYQETQYF. The chain couples TRBV7-2 to TRBJ2-5; TRBD2 agrees at 8 bases. With 1 base clipped from V and 0 bases from J, the junction kept 4 bases outside the gene matches. The CDR3 covers 16 residues. The germline V gene encodes CDR1 SGHTA and CDR2 FQGNSA.

The chain is built from TRBV7-3 and TRBJ2-1; 16 nucleotides agree with TRBD2. Germline CDR1 and CDR2: SGHTA and FQGTGA. The CDR3 is 17 amino acids. V trimming: 5 bases; J trimming: 8 bases; junction bases outside the gene matches: 9. The CDR3, as DNA: TGTGCCAGCAGCGATCCGGGACTAGCGGGAGGGCGGCATGAGCAGTTCTTC. Translated, it gives CASSDPGLAGGRHEQFF.

This clone was seen more than once but under ten times. The chain is built from TRBV18 and TRBJ2-7; D may be TRBD1 (6 bases). The germline gives CDR1 KGHSH, CDR2 LQKENI. This CDR3 is built from 14 residues. With 6 bases removed from V and 0 bases from J, the gap between germline ends came to 12 bases. In DNA form, the CDR3 reads TGTGCCAGCTCGATAAGGACAGCCTCCTACGAGCAGTACTTC. This translates into CASSIRTASYEQYF.

The rearrangement links TRBV11-2 to TRBJ1-3, with D perhaps TRBD1 (5 bases). Germline V gene sequence: CDR1 SGHAT, CDR2 FQNNGV. The CDR3 has 15 residues. V was pared by 4 bases and J by 4 bases, with 14 bases between. The CDR3: CASSSLRAVGNTIYF. The CDR3 coding sequence is TGTGCCAGCAGCTCCCTCAGGGCAGTGGGAAACACCATATATTTT.

Only one count was recorded for this clone. The chain carries TRBV7-9 and TRBJ2-7, with TRBD1 identical over 8 bases. CDR1 is SEHNR and CDR2 is FQNEAQ in the germline V gene (reference sequence). The CDR3 has 13 amino acids. After removal of 4 bases from V and 7 bases from J, the junction contained 6 bases not matched to a gene. The CDR3 DNA follows: TGTGCCAGCAGCTGGGGACAGGCTGGGGAGCAGTACTTC. Encoded protein: CASSWGQAGEQYF. The full variable domain, rest sourced from reference TRBV7-9 and TRBJ2-7, is DTGVSQNPRHKITKRGQNVTFRCDPISEHNRLYWYRQTLGQGPEFLTYFQNEAQLEKSRLLSDRFSAERPKGSFSTLEIQRTEQGDSAMYLCASSWGQAGEQYFGPGTRLTVT.

The chain carries TRBV11-3 and TRBJ2-1; TRBD2 matches 8 bases. Losses at the gene ends were 0 bases for V and 5 bases for J; bases not matched to a gene: 3. The CDR3 loop spans 15 amino acids. The germline CDR1 and CDR2 sequences are SGHNT and YENEEA. CDR3: CASSLDGTRDNEQFF. CDR3 DNA sequence: TGTGCCAGCAGCTTAGATGGGACTAGAGACAATGAGCAGTTCTTC.

CDR3 nucleotides: TGTGCCAGCAGTTACGGGCAGGGGGCACAGCCCCAGCATTTT. Amino acids: CASSYGQGAQPQHF. The chain employs TRBV6-5 and TRBJ1-5, with 8 bases aligning to TRBD1. This CDR3 is 14 amino acids long. Germline V gene lookup returns CDR1 MNHEY and CDR2 SVGAGI. With V trimmed by 2 bases and J by 7 bases, 4 bases remained unmatched.

This clone turned up a few times. The chain carries TRBV18 and TRBJ2-3; 11 bases line up with TRBD2. This CDR3 has 16 amino acids. Germline lookup yields CDR1 KGHSH and CDR2 LQKENI. J was trimmed by 5 bases and V by 3 bases; bases with no gene match: 7. In DNA form, the CDR3 reads TGTGCCAGCTCACCTCAACTAGCGGGAGCGAAAGATACGCAGTATTTT. Translated: CASSPQLAGAKDTQYF.

The V call is TRBV7-9, the J call TRBJ1-5, with 8 bases aligning to TRBD1. V shed 0 bases and J 4 bases; nucleotides not matched to a gene: 5. Per the germline V gene, CDR1 is SEHNR and CDR2 is FQNEAQ (reference sequence). The CDR3 is 16 amino acids. The CDR3 loop is CASSLARTGSNQPQHF. For the CDR3, the DNA is TGTGCCAGCAGCTTAGCCAGGACAGGGTCAAATCAGCCCCAGCATTTT.

V is TRBV6-5 and J is TRBJ2-7; 10 bases are a match to TRBD2. The CDR3 totals 16 residues. The germline V gene encodes CDR1 MNHEY and CDR2 SVGAGI. After removal of 4 bases from V and 3 bases from J, the junction contained 9 bases not matched to a gene. CDR3 region: CASSSLAGGISYEQYF. CDR3 nucleotides: TGTGCCAGCAGTTCCTTAGCGGGAGGTATTAGCTACGAGCAGTACTTC.

The J gene is TRBJ2-1, the V gene TRBV19; D is perhaps TRBD1 (5 bases). CDR3 length: 15 amino acids. Looked up from germline, CDR1 is LNHDA and CDR2 is SQIVND (reference sequence). V lost 3 bases to trimming and J lost 1 base, with 10 bases between them. CDR3 sequence (DNA): TGTGCCAGTAGTATGGCAGGGTCGTCCTACAATGAGCAGTTCTTC. Translation: CASSMAGSSYNEQFF. Variable domain in full (rest from reference TRBV19 and TRBJ2-1): DGGITQSPKYLFRKEGQNVTLSCEQNLNHDAMYWYRQDPGQGLRLIYYSQIVNDFQKGDIAEGYSVSREKKESFPLTVTSAQKNPTAFYLCASSMAGSSYNEQFFGPGTRLTVL.